This T cell receptor (beta chain) was captured by sequencing in a study of glioma-infiltrating T cells. Using RNA template, CDR3s of TCR alpha and beta were amplified with iRepertoire arm-PCR. TCRdb used MiXCR to reprocess the multiplex PCR reads, holding one entry per CDR3 protein. The table includes a few hundred thousand distinct CDR3 sequences, roughly two fifths detected once. The specimen sequenced was glioma tissue, nonneoplastic brain tissue, or PBMCs (not recorded which). The TCR was taken from a human donor with low-grade glioma or glioblastoma, undergoing nonglioma brain surgery, or in good health (not recorded which).

The CDR3 spells CASSYSRRNTEAFF. DNA of the CDR3: TGTGCCAGCAGTTACTCGAGGAGGAACACTGAAGCTTTCTTT. The V call is TRBV6-6, the J call TRBJ1-1, with D uncertain. The V end was cut by 0 bases, the J end by 1 base, with 6 bases between. Germline V lookup: CDR1 MNHNY, CDR2 SVGAGI (reference sequence). There are 14 residues in the CDR3.